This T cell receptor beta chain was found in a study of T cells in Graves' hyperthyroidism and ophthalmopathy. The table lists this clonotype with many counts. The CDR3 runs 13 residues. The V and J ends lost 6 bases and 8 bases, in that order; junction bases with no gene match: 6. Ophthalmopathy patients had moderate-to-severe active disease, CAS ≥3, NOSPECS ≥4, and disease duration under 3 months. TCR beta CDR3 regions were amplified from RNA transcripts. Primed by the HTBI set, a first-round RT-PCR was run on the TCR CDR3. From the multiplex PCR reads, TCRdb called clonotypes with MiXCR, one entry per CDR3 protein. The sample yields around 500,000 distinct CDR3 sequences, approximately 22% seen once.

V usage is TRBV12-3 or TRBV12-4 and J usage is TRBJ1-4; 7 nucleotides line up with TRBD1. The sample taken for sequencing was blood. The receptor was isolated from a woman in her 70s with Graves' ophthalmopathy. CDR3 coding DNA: TGTGCCAGCAGCCAACAGGGGAGCGAAAAACTGTTTTTT. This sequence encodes CASSQQGSEKLFF.